This TCR beta chain derives from a study of CD4+ T cells in melanoma. The CDR3 sequence is 14 residues long. Trimming at V came to 3 bases and at J to 2 bases, leaving 4 bases not matched to a gene. The germline gives CDR1 SGDLS, CDR2 YYNGEE. Method: immunoSEQ multiplex PCR; TCRdb's copy keeps in-frame clones and lacks some. The repertoire holds about 21,000 clones, with roughly 82% as singletons. This sequence joins TRBV9 and TRBJ2-5; TRBD2 agrees at 7 bases. This receptor was taken from a human donor with melanoma. Material for sequencing was cells from a culture (not recorded whether cultured in vitro). The CDR3 spells CASSATAGQETQYF. CDR3 DNA: TGTGCCAGCAGCGCCACAGCGGGGCAAGAGACCCAGTACTTC.